One sample yielded the 9 T cell receptor beta chains listed below, sequenced in a study of control samples from healthy donors and cancer patients. The data were produced by immunoSEQ multiplex PCR, yet TCRdb's version contains in-frame clones alone and is incomplete. The sample carries 90,000 or so clones, about 88% recorded once. The sample taken for sequencing was blood. These receptors were collected from an older woman in good health.

This chain uses TRBV4-2 with TRBJ2-3, with 7 positions matching TRBD1. CDR3 length equals 18 residues. Looked up from germline, CDR1 is LGHNA and CDR2 is YNFKEQ. After removal of 0 bases from V and 5 bases from J, the junction contained 14 bases not matched to a gene. The CDR3 loop reads CASSQDHSRDSSIDTQYF. Written as DNA, the CDR3 is TGTGCCAGCAGCCAAGATCATTCCCGGGACAGCTCTATAGATACGCAGTATTTT.

The chain carries TRBV7-9 and TRBJ1-1, with D tentatively TRBD1 (6 bases). This CDR3 spans 16 amino acids. Trimming cost V 5 bases and J 0 bases, with 16 bases left between them. Germline CDR1 reads SEHNR; CDR2 reads FQNEAQ (reference sequence). Here the CDR3 DNA reads TGTGCCAGCAGCATAGACAGGTGGGGAATGAACACTGAAGCTTTCTTT. Its translation is CASSIDRWGMNTEAFF.

The chain is built from TRBV7-8 and TRBJ2-7; D is perhaps TRBD2 (5 bases). The CDR3 covers 15 residues. Germline V gene data show CDR1 as SGHVS and CDR2 as FQNEAQ. V shed 5 bases and J shed 1 base, with 15 bases lying between them. The CDR3 loop is CASSPLTGKSYEQYF. CDR3 coding DNA: TGTGCCAGCAGCCCCCTGACGGGGAAATCCTACGAGCAGTACTTC.

This clone came up a few times. The chain's CDR3 is CASSSGNTDTQYF. CDR3 in DNA: TGCGCCAGCAGTTCGGGGAACACAGATACGCAGTATTTT. The chain carries TRBV10-2 and TRBJ2-3; tentative D call: TRBD2 (5 bases). Trimming removed 5 bases at V and 2 bases at J, with 8 bases between. This CDR3 spans 13 amino acids. From germline, CDR1 is WSHSY and CDR2 SAAADI.

The genes are TRBV5-1 and TRBJ2-5, with 7 bases aligning to TRBD2. In germline, CDR1 is SGHRS, CDR2 YFSETQ. The V and J ends lost 2 bases and 2 bases, in that order; junction bases with no gene match: 6. This CDR3 has 15 amino acids. CDR3 nucleotides: TGCGCCAGCAGCTTAGCGCCGGGGGGACAAGAGACCCAGTACTTC. Translation gives CASSLAPGGQETQYF.

This clone was detected once. The V and J genes are TRBV7-9 and TRBJ1-2; D unclear. This CDR3 has 12 residues. Germline-derived CDR1 and CDR2 are SEHNR and FQNEAQ (reference sequence). Deletions cut 5 bases from V and 7 bases from J, with 11 bases between. CDR3 residues: CASSPESGGYTF. The DNA for the CDR3 is TGTGCCAGCAGCCCAGAGAGTGGTGGCTACACCTTC. The variable domain in full, with the rest retrieved from reference TRBV7-9 and TRBJ1-2, is DTGVSQNPRHKITKRGQNVTFRCDPISEHNRLYWYRQTLGQGPEFLTYFQNEAQLEKSRLLSDRFSAERPKGSFSTLEIQRTEQGDSAMYLCASSPESGGYTFGSGTRLTVV.

The rearrangement joins TRBV18 to TRBJ1-3; D not resolved. Looked up from germline, CDR1 is KGHSH and CDR2 is LQKENI. The length of the CDR3 is 14 residues. The ends were cut back, 3 bases at V and 0 bases at J, with 6 bases in the middle. The CDR3 spells CASSPASSGNTIYF. CDR3 DNA sequence: TGTGCCAGCTCACCTGCCTCCTCTGGAAACACCATATATTTT.

The chain couples TRBV10-1 to TRBJ2-1; D uncertain. Trimming stripped 0 bases from V and 11 bases from J, with 11 bases between. The CDR3 runs to 13 residues. Germline V gives CDR1 WNHNN, CDR2 SYGVQD (reference sequence). CDR3 nucleotide sequence: TGCGCCAGCAGTGAGTCGGTCCCAAGTAAGCAGTTCTTC. Protein sequence: CASSESVPSKQFF.

This clone was counted once. This rearrangement joins TRBV27 to TRBJ2-2, with a possible D match to TRBD1 (5 bases). The V end lost 6 bases, the J end lost 1 base, and 12 bases lay between the germline ends. Germline V CDR1 and CDR2: MNHEY, SMNVEV (reference sequence). This CDR3 is built from 15 residues. The CDR3 DNA is TGTGCCAGCAGCCCCCTCGGACAGAACACCGGGGAGCTGTTTTTT. This gives the protein CASSPLGQNTGELFF.